Below are 32 T cell receptor beta chains sequenced from a single sample in a study of T cell responses to AZD1222 COVID-19 vaccine. Sequenced by immunoSEQ multiplex PCR; TCRdb stores in-frame clones only, minus some. The data hold approximately 110,000 clones, with around 90% observed a single time. The sample consisted of peripheral blood, taken on day 0 of AZD1222 vaccination. The receptors come from an adult in good health.

This clone turned up a few times. The chain recombines TRBV30 with TRBJ1-2, with a tentative D call TRBD1 (5 bases). CDR3 length: 14 residues. CDR1 GTSNPN and CDR2 SVGIG come from the germline V gene (reference sequence). Deletions cut 3 bases from V and 2 bases from J, with 13 bases between. CDR3: CAWRVGGGNYGYTF. CDR3 nucleotides: TGTGCCTGGAGAGTGGGCGGGGGAAACTATGGCTACACCTTC.

The V call is TRBV24-1, the J call TRBJ1-1; D gene uncertain. V was clipped by 5 bases and J by 5 bases, with 17 bases between them. Germline-derived CDR1 and CDR2 are KGHDR and SFDVKD. This CDR3 is 15 amino acids long. CDR3 in amino acids: CATSAFRLEGTEAFF. The CDR3 nucleotides read TGTGCCACCAGTGCTTTCCGGTTGGAAGGTACTGAAGCTTTCTTT.

The chain employs TRBV5-4 and TRBJ2-5; D ambiguous. V lost 1 base, J lost 2 bases, and 6 bases lay in between. CDR1 and CDR2 from the germline V gene are SGHNT and YYREEE (reference sequence). The CDR3 has 13 amino acids. CDR3 in amino acids: CASSLQGQETQYF. The CDR3, as DNA: TGTGCCAGCAGCTTGCAAGGGCAAGAGACCCAGTACTTC.

The gene calls are TRBV5-4 and TRBJ2-1; D may be TRBD2 (6 bases). This CDR3 spans 13 amino acids. Per germline, CDR1 SGHNT and CDR2 YYREEE (reference sequence). With 0 bases removed from V and 8 bases from J, the gap between germline ends came to 9 bases. CDR3 region: CASSLVGGDEQFF. The CDR3 nucleotides are TGTGCCAGCAGCTTGGTGGGAGGTGATGAGCAGTTCTTC.

This chain uses TRBV7-8 with TRBJ1-2, with TRBD1 as a possible D gene (5 bases). The CDR3 covers 15 residues. CDR1 SGHVS and CDR2 FQNEAQ come from the germline V gene. Trimming removed 5 bases at V and 3 bases at J, with 16 bases between. For the CDR3, the DNA is TGTGCCAGCAGCCTCGGTTTGGGACTAGACTATGGCTACACCTTC. Protein product: CASSLGLGLDYGYTF.

This clone was found a few times. CDR3 nucleotide sequence: TGTGCCAGCAGTTACTCTGGCGGGGGGCGACCCTACGAGCAGTACTTC. Its translation is CASSYSGGGRPYEQYF. The chain uses TRBV6-5 and TRBJ2-7; TRBD2 agrees at 8 bases. Germline assignment: CDR1 MNHEY and CDR2 SVGAGI. The CDR3 runs 16 residues. V was clipped by 0 bases and J by 2 bases; unmatched bases: 6.

This chain links TRBV28 with TRBJ1-1; 10 bases align to TRBD1. The ends lost 6 bases at V and 4 bases at J; junction bases unmatched: 5. There are 14 residues in the CDR3. The V gene's germline CDR1 is MDHEN and CDR2 SYDVKM. CDR3 nucleotides: TGTGCCAGCAGGGGGACAGGGGTCGTCACTGAAGCTTTCTTT. It codes for CASRGTGVVTEAFF.

In regard to this clone: One junction end disagrees with the germline gene, perhaps due to a read error. The gene calls are TRBV7-7 and TRBJ2-5, with D perhaps matching TRBD1 (6 bases). CDR3 length: 16 amino acids. Per germline, CDR1 SSHAT and CDR2 FNYEAQ (reference sequence). The DNA of the CDR3 is TGTGCTAGCAGCTTAGAGGACAGCGGCGGGCAAGAGACCCAGTACTTC. This sequence encodes CASSLEDSGGQETQYF.

The V gene is TRBV28, the J gene TRBJ2-1, with D maybe TRBD1 (5 bases). CDR1 MDHEN and CDR2 SYDVKM come from the germline V gene. The CDR3 totals 12 residues. V shed 5 bases and J shed 8 bases, with 10 bases lying between them. CDR3 sequence (DNA): TGTGCCAGCAGTCTCAGGGTAGATGAGCAGTTCTTC. Its translation is CASSLRVDEQFF.

The CDR3 bases are TGTGCCAGCAGTGAAACCCCGCGGAACACTGAAGCTTTCTTT. This codes for CASSETPRNTEAFF. The chain uses TRBV2 and TRBJ1-1; unclear D gene. V dropped 2 bases and J dropped 1 base, with 8 bases sitting between them. Germline CDR1 reads SNHLY; CDR2 reads FYNNEI. The CDR3 runs 14 residues.

The chain carries TRBV5-4 and TRBJ1-2; 7 nucleotides align to TRBD1. Germline V CDR1 and CDR2: SGHNT, YYREEE (reference sequence). J gave up 6 bases and V 0 bases, and 11 bases lay outside the gene matches. CDR3 size: 16 residues. For the CDR3, the DNA is TGTGCCAGCAGCTTGGTCGGGGCAGGGGGGCGAGATGGCTACACCTTC. Amino acids: CASSLVGAGGRDGYTF.

This chain connects TRBV9 to TRBJ1-1, with 7 bases matching TRBD1. Germline V gene lookup returns CDR1 SGDLS and CDR2 YYNGEE. The trim removed 4 bases at V and 8 bases at J, leaving 8 bases unmatched. The CDR3 runs to 13 residues. The CDR3 spells CASSPGTESEAFF. In nucleotides, the CDR3 is TGTGCCAGCAGCCCGGGGACAGAGAGCGAAGCTTTCTTT.

This CDR3 reads CASSLHSNQPQHF. The CDR3 bases are TGTGCCAGCAGTCTCCATAGCAATCAGCCCCAGCATTTT. The chain carries TRBV6-5 and TRBJ1-5; the D is unclear. Trimming removed 5 bases from V and 0 bases from J, with 5 bases in between. The CDR3 is made up of 13 amino acids. Germline V CDR1 and CDR2: MNHEY, SVGAGI.

The V and J genes are TRBV5-5 and TRBJ2-5; 11 bases match TRBD1. V was clipped by 2 bases and J by 1 base; unmatched bases: 4. CDR1 is SGHKS, CDR2 YYEKEE, per germline (reference sequence). The CDR3 totals 16 residues. CDR3 sequence: CASSLGQGAGQETQYF. CDR3 DNA sequence: TGTGCCAGCAGCTTAGGACAGGGGGCAGGCCAAGAGACCCAGTACTTC.

The chain links TRBV5-1 to TRBJ2-3; TRBD2 matches 9 bases. Trimming removed 2 bases from V and 3 bases from J; junction bases left unmatched: 7. The CDR3 loop spans 16 amino acids. Germline assignment: CDR1 SGHRS and CDR2 YFSETQ. The CDR3 nucleotides are TGCGCCAGCAGCTTTACAGCGGGGGGACTTACAGATACGCAGTATTTT. Residues: CASSFTAGGLTDTQYF.

This chain's CDR3 is CASSILAGDRQNIQYF. In DNA, the CDR3 is TGTGCCAGCAGTATACTAGCGGGAGATAGACAAAACATTCAGTACTTC. The J gene is TRBJ2-4, the V gene TRBV28, with 11 bases lining up with TRBD2. The CDR3 spans 16 residues. Germline V gene lookup returns CDR1 MDHEN and CDR2 SYDVKM. V lost 5 bases to trimming and J lost 5 bases; unmatched junction nucleotides: 8.

This chain joins TRBV11-2 and TRBJ1-5; D not resolved. The CDR3 extends over 18 amino acids. Germline V gives CDR1 SGHAT, CDR2 FQNNGV. V lost 1 base to trimming and J lost 1 base, with 17 bases between them. CDR3 bases: TGTGCCAGCAGCTTAGGGAGGACGGGCCTTGGCAGCAATCAGCCCCAGCATTTT. Its translation is CASSLGRTGLGSNQPQHF.

The CDR3 DNA sequence: TGTGCCAGCAGGAGGGGGGACAGGGGCTTCGGTGCTTTCTTT. Its translation is CASRRGDRGFGAFF. V gene TRBV2 combines with J gene TRBJ1-1, with 10 bases matching TRBD1. Germline V CDR1 and CDR2: SNHLY, FYNNEI. CDR3 length: 14 residues. The junction had 12 bases not matched to a gene; V was cut back by 6 bases and J by 11 bases.

This clone has only one observation. This chain joins TRBV11-3 and TRBJ2-3; D unclear. The CDR3 covers 13 residues. Trimming left V 0 bases short and J 6 bases short, with 7 bases between. Germline CDR1 SGHNT, CDR2 YENEEA. The CDR3 region has the DNA TGTGCCAGCAGCTTAGATCTAGGGGATACGCAGTATTTT. Its translation: CASSLDLGDTQYF.

This chain connects TRBV18 to TRBJ1-1, with no clear D. The CDR3 is 13 residues long. CDR1 and CDR2 from the germline V gene are KGHSH and LQKENI. V was clipped by 5 bases and J by 1 base, with 8 bases between them. The CDR3: CASSTGPNTEAFF. The CDR3, as DNA: TGTGCCAGCTCAACCGGTCCGAACACTGAAGCTTTCTTT.

J is TRBJ2-1 and V is TRBV9, with TRBD2 identical over 9 bases. In germline, CDR1 is SGDLS, CDR2 YYNGEE. The CDR3 runs to 16 residues. V dropped 0 bases and J dropped 7; count of bases not matched to a gene: 8. CDR3 region: CASSVGRSGRTNEQFF. CDR3 coding DNA: TGTGCCAGCAGCGTAGGGAGAAGCGGGAGGACTAATGAGCAGTTCTTC. The full variable domain, in which reference TRBV9 and TRBJ2-1 provide the parts outside the CDR3, is DSGVTQTPKHLITATGQRVTLRCSPRSGDLSVYWYQQSLDQGLQFLIQYYNGEERAKGNILERFSAQQFPDLHSELNLSSLELGDSALYFCASSVGRSGRTNEQFFGPGTRLTVL.

This rearrangement joins TRBV28 to TRBJ1-5, with D hard to call. CDR1 and CDR2 from the germline V gene are MDHEN and SYDVKM. V was pared by 6 bases and J by 5 bases, with 8 bases between. The length of the CDR3 is 12 residues. The CDR3 here is CASSRADQPQHF. The CDR3 DNA reads as TGTGCCAGCAGCCGAGCCGATCAGCCCCAGCATTTT.

The chain carries TRBV28 and TRBJ1-5; the D is unclear. The V gene's germline CDR1 is MDHEN and CDR2 SYDVKM. This CDR3 is 17 amino acids long. The ends were cut back, 2 bases at V and 2 bases at J, with 16 bases in the middle. The CDR3 here is CASSLNLGRYGNQPQHF. DNA for the CDR3: TGTGCCAGCAGTTTAAATCTCGGCCGCTACGGCAATCAGCCCCAGCATTTT.

The genes are TRBV4-3 and TRBJ2-3; tentatively, D is TRBD1 (6 bases). Trimming removed 4 bases at V and 2 bases at J, with 16 bases between. CDR1 is LGHNA, CDR2 YSLEER, per germline. The CDR3 runs to 16 residues. The CDR3 loop reads CASSRVTGSYTDTQYF. Written as DNA, the CDR3 is TGCGCCAGCAGCCGCGTCACAGGGAGTTACACAGATACGCAGTATTTT.

This clone has just one count. V gene TRBV5-1 combines with J gene TRBJ1-3, with no clear D. V was clipped by 4 bases and J by 0 bases, with 11 bases between them. This CDR3 is 15 amino acids long. The germline V gene has CDR1 SGHRS and CDR2 YFSETQ. The CDR3 coding sequence is TGCGCCAGCAGCGAGGTGCTAGACTCTGGAAACACCATATATTTT. It codes for CASSEVLDSGNTIYF. Variable domain in full (rest from reference TRBV5-1 and TRBJ1-3): KAGVTQTPRYLIKTRGQQVTLSCSPISGHRSVSWYQQTPGQGLQFLFEYFSETQRNKGNFPGRFSGRQFSNSRSEMNVSTLELGDSALYLCASSEVLDSGNTIYFGEGSWLTVV.

This chain joins TRBV7-2 and TRBJ2-1; 12 bases agree with TRBD2. Per the germline V gene, CDR1 is SGHTA and CDR2 is FQGNSA. V trimming: 5 bases; J trimming: 14 bases; junction bases outside the gene matches: 7. The CDR3 runs 13 residues. CDR3 nucleotides: TGTGCCAGCAGCCTCGGACTAGCGGGGAGGGAGTTCTTC. Translation gives CASSLGLAGREFF.

V is TRBV18 and J is TRBJ1-1; unclear D gene. The germline V gene has CDR1 KGHSH and CDR2 LQKENI. The CDR3 consists of 14 residues. The ends were cut back, 0 bases at V and 2 bases at J, with 7 bases in the middle. The CDR3 reads CASSPPSGNTEAFF. In nucleotides, the CDR3 is TGTGCCAGCTCACCACCGTCTGGAAACACTGAAGCTTTCTTT. The full variable domain, its missing parts supplied by reference TRBV18 and TRBJ1-1, is NAGVMQNPRHLVRRRGQEARLRCSPMKGHSHVYWYRQLPEEGLKFMVYLQKENIIDESGMPKERFSAEFPKEGPSILRIQQVVRGDSAAYFCASSPPSGNTEAFFGQGTRLTVV.

The chain combines TRBV12-3 or TRBV12-4 with TRBJ1-5; D ambiguous. CDR3 length: 13 amino acids. The ends were cut back, 3 bases at V and 5 bases at J, with 8 bases in the middle. CDR3 sequence: CASSFTADQPQHF. In DNA form, the CDR3 reads TGTGCCAGCAGTTTTACCGCGGATCAGCCCCAGCATTTT.

This chain uses TRBV5-1 with TRBJ1-2, with D hard to call. This CDR3 is 14 amino acids long. V was trimmed by 2 bases and J by 3 bases, leaving 11 bases between them. The germline gives CDR1 SGHRS, CDR2 YFSETQ. The CDR3 nucleotides are TGCGCCAGCAGCTTCGCGGATCGGCACTATGGCTACACCTTC. This translates into CASSFADRHYGYTF. Drawing the rest from reference TRBV5-1 and TRBJ1-2, the complete variable domain is KAGVTQTPRYLIKTRGQQVTLSCSPISGHRSVSWYQQTPGQGLQFLFEYFSETQRNKGNFPGRFSGRQFSNSRSEMNVSTLELGDSALYLCASSFADRHYGYTFGSGTRLTVV.

The chain couples TRBV3-1 (or the pseudogene TRBV3-2) to TRBJ2-3; D possibly matches TRBD1 or TRBD2 (5 bases each). V shed 1 base and J shed 5 bases, with 10 bases lying between them. This CDR3 spans 14 amino acids. The germline gives CDR1 LGHDT, CDR2 YNNKEL (reference sequence). The CDR3 DNA is TGTGCCAGCAGCCAAGCGGGGACCCGAGATACGCAGTATTTT. It translates to CASSQAGTRDTQYF.

The V call is TRBV7-6, the J call TRBJ1-2; 9 bases are a match to TRBD1. V gave up 5 bases and J gave up 4 bases; unmatched junction bases: 5. From germline, CDR1 is SGHVS and CDR2 FNYEAQ. This CDR3 has 14 residues. CDR3 DNA sequence: TGTGCCAGCAGCCCGGGACAGGGAGGCTATGGCTACACCTTC. This encodes CASSPGQGGYGYTF.

The chain employs TRBV5-6 and TRBJ1-6, with TRBD1 as a possible D gene (6 bases). The germline V and J ends were trimmed by 4 bases and 11 bases, with 16 bases remaining between them. Germline CDR1 and CDR2: SGHDT and YYEEEE. The CDR3 spans 14 residues. The CDR3 loop reads CASSLGRGETPLHF. The CDR3, as DNA: TGTGCCAGCAGCCTGGGGAGGGGGGAGACACCCCTCCACTTT.